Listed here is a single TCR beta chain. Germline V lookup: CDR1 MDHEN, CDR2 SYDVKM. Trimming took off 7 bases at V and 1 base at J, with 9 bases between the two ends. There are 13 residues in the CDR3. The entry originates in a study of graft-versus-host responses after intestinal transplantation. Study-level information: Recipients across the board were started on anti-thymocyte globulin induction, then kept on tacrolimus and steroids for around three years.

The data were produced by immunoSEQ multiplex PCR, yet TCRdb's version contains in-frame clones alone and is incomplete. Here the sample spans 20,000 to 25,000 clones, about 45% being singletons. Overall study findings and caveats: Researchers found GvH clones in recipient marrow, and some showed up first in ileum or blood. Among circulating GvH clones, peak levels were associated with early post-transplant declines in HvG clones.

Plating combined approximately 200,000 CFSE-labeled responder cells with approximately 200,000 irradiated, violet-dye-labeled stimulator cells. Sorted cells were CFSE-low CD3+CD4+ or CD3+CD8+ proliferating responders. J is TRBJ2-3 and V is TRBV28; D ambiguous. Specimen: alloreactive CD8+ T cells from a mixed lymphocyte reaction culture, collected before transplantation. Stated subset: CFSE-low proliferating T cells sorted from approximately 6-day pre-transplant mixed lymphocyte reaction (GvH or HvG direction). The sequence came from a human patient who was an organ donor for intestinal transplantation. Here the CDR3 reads CASTTSGTDTQYF. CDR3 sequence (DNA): TGTGCCAGCACCACTTCGGGCACAGATACGCAGTATTTT.